This T cell receptor beta chain was obtained from a study of OX40 agonist ivuxolimab in advanced cancers. Study at large: The dose-escalation cohort had hepatocellular carcinoma, melanoma, renal cell or head and neck cancer.

With regard to this clone: The antigen is not known.

Study findings and constraints: Circulating CD4+ and CD8+ T cells showed clonal expansion by week 6 at 0.1 to 3.0 mg/kg. On average, CD8+ T cells had more expanded clones than CD4+.

The assay was immunoSEQ multiplex PCR, and TCRdb's table has in-frame clones only and misses some. This sample has more than 55,000 clones, with around 93% found just once. V dropped 3 bases and J dropped 2 bases, with 10 bases sitting between them. Germline CDR1 SNHLY, CDR2 FYNNEI. This CDR3 has 14 amino acids. At baseline, cycle 4 day 1, and cycle 7 day 1, blood was sampled. Sequenced here: CD4+ or CD8+ T cells sorted from blood, sampled in a trial of the OX40 agonist ivuxolimab. The sequence was collected from an adult with an advanced solid tumor such as melanoma, head and neck, liver or kidney cancer. The chain is built from TRBV2 and TRBJ2-5; D is unclear. This CDR3 reads CASSEFLTQETQYF. The CDR3 DNA reads TGTGCCAGCAGTGAGTTCCTAACTCAAGAGACCCAGTACTTC.